The T cell receptor beta chain under discussion was sequenced for a study of early stage breast cancer tumors (dated by TCRdb to about 2017). With respect to the entire study: Of the roughly 16 invasive breast tumors, 12 to 13 were found to be estrogen receptor-positive, progesterone receptor-positive and HER2-negative. Across all samples, 2,500,000 or so templates representing 1.2 million or so unique clonotypes were detected. Of the roughly twelve ER+/PR+/HER2- tumors, eight were classified as invasive ductal carcinomas and four as invasive lobular carcinomas. A read coverage of roughly 10-fold per sample was achieved on average. Study-wide conclusions, independent of this receptor: Repertoires from blood and normal breast were more alike than repertoires from blood and tumor, and in about 85% of the 16 patients, comparing each tissue with blood separated tumor from normal. Enriched TCRB sequences shared across patients were mostly commonly generated sequences, unlikely to play an important role in the tumor microenvironment. Chain pairing and functional markers such as CD4, CD8 and FOXP3 were not captured by bulk genomic DNA sequencing of unsorted cells. Analysis by tumor subtype was prevented by the small cohort size. Tumors showed 2 to 2.5-fold higher T cell density and higher clonality than adjacent normal breast tissue.

Worth noting for this clone: Its antigen is not yet known. The input lacks base qualities; no much larger clone sits a single base away.

The study profiled bulk TCR beta-chain repertoires in matched peripheral blood, tumor and adjacent normal breast tissue taken from some 17 patients with early-stage breast cancer. Before surgery, whole blood (about 4.5-10 mL) was collected into EDTA tubes and processed within 2 hours. Peripheral blood mononuclear cells were isolated by Ficoll-Paque centrifugation in SepMate-50 tubes. PBMCs were cryopreserved in about 90% FBS with about 10% DMSO in aliquots of roughly 1.8 to 4.5 million cells and stored in liquid nitrogen. The Qiagen AllPrep DNA/RNA Mini kit was used to extract genomic DNA. V sheds 3 bases and J sheds 2 bases, leaving 8 bases between their ends. The CDR3 numbers 13 residues from cysteine through phenylalanine. The DNA shown is the 39-base CDR3, in frame from base 1. The germline V gene specifies SGHAT as CDR1 and FQNNGV as CDR2. Two independent genomic DNA replicates were amplified for each sample, with approximately 0.5 ug used for blood and approximately 1.5 ug for tumor or normal breast. Following the manufacturer's instructions, the ImmunoSeq Intro kit was used to carry out TCRB sequencing on genomic DNA. Multiplex PCR ran roughly 34 cycles with proprietary primers and spike-in control sequences for absolute quantification. Single-end 150-bp reads were used to sequence an 87-bp fragment spanning the CDR3 plus the flanking V and J genes. Seven samples, each with two replicates, were multiplexed per lane of an Illumina MiSeq using version 3.0 chemistry. In the source study's methods: The vendor's proprietary pipeline processed the raw data and merged both replicates into a single result for each sample. Clonotypes were defined as productive rearrangements sharing the V-gene family, CDR3 amino acid sequence and J-gene segment. Clonality was calculated as 1 minus the normalized Shannon entropy (Pielou evenness) of TCRB abundances. T cell density was estimated as total templates divided by the number of input cells, with the number of input cells inferred from the DNA input amount. Recon with default parameters was used to estimate total repertoire diversity and clonality. Clonotypes with over 0.1% abundance in tumor and at least 32-fold higher abundance in tumor than in normal breast were defined as tumor-enriched. Drawn from immuneACCESS, this table holds only the in-frame rearrangements with V and J called that TCRdb kept. Clones are partly lost; checked studies trace under half to an unresolved V gene and leave the rest unexplained. V and J calls and clone size come straight from that table; D and trimming were deduced from the DNA. The sample yields 70,000 or so clones; 80% were counted once. Together, the top ten hold around 5% of the sample.

The receptor was isolated from a person in their 40s with breast cancer. Sequenced input: blood. This receptor chain uses TRBV11-2 and TRBJ2-7, with a tentative D gene TRBD2 over 5 matching bases. The nucleotide sequence is given as TGTGCCAGCAGCTTGAACGGGGCCTACGAGCAGTACTTC. Translated, it gives CASSLNGAYEQYF. Beyond the CDR3, the reference TRBV11-2 and TRBJ2-7 genes provide the residues; the full variable domain reads: EAGVAQSPRYKIIEKRQSVAFWCNPISGHATLYWYQQILGQGPKLLIQFQNNGVVDDSQLPKDRFSAERLKGVDSTLKIQPAKLEDSAVYLCASSLNGAYEQYFGPGTRLTVT.